This T cell receptor beta chain emerged from a study of blood T cell repertoires in COVID-19. Study context: Sources were T cells, B-cell-depleted T cells, or PBMCs; the material itself was cDNA or gDNA.

Looked up from germline, CDR1 is MNHEY and CDR2 is SVGAGI. CDR3 length equals 15 residues. The junction had 8 bases not matched to a gene; V was cut back by 6 bases and J by 1 base. How the authors handled the data: How many nucleated cells were present was estimated from reference gene primer amplification. Sequencing used immunoSEQ multiplex PCR; TCRdb keeps in-frame clones, though not all of them. V and J calls and clone size are those listed in that table; D and trimming were worked out from the DNA. The repertoire holds about 290,000 clones, with roughly 80% as singletons. The sequencing sample was made of peripheral blood. The source is a woman between 50 and 59 years old with active or convalescent COVID-19. This chain uses TRBV6-5 with TRBJ1-1; 7 bases map to TRBD1. As DNA, the CDR3 is TGTGCCAGCAGATCCCCGGGACAGACGAACACTGAAGCTTTCTTT. Its translation: CASRSPGQTNTEAFF.